The present TCR beta chain was sequenced within a study of T cells in Graves' hyperthyroidism and ophthalmopathy. Overall study: The blood sample was taken at first diagnosis, before treatment began. General observations from the study: In the blood, most expanded thyroid clonotypes above 0.001 appeared as well.

About this clonotype itself: The target antigen is unknown. A read error is possible here, since a much larger clone lies one base away.

TCR beta CDR3 regions were amplified from RNA transcripts. First-round RT-PCR of the TCR CDR3 relied on the HTBI primer set. MiXCR was run by TCRdb on the multiplex PCR reads, yielding one entry per CDR3 protein. The table lists 550,000 to 800,000 distinct CDR3 sequences, approximately 15% of them singletons. Germline CDR1 and CDR2: SGHTA and FQGTGA. The CDR3 sequence is 16 residues long. Trimming removed 4 bases at V and 6 bases at J, with 18 bases between. Specimen: blood. This clonotype originated in a man aged 50 or older with Graves' hyperthyroidism. This chain connects TRBV7-3 to TRBJ2-2; D could derive from TRBD1 or TRBD2 (5 bases each). This CDR3 reads CASSSSRDRLAGELFF. The CDR3 DNA sequence: TGTGCCAGCAGCTCTAGCCGGGACCGCCTCGCCGGGGAGCTGTTTTTT.